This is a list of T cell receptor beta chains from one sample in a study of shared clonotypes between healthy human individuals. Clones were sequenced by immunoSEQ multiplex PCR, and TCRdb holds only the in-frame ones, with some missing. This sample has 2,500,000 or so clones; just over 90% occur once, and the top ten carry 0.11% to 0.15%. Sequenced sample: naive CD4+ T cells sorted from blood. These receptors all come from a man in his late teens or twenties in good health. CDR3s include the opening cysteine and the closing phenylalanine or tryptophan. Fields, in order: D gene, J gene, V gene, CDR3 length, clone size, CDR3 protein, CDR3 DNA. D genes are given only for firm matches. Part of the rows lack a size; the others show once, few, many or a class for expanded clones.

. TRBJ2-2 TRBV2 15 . CASSVRIVNTGELFF TGTGCCAGCAGTGTGCGGATCGTTAACACCGGGGAGCTGTTTTTT
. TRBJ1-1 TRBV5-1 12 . CASSAINTEAFF TGCGCCAGCAGCGCTATTAACACTGAAGCTTTCTTT
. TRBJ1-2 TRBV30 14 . CAWSFKSSNYGYTF TGTGCCTGGTCTTTCAAGTCCTCTAACTATGGCTACACCTTC
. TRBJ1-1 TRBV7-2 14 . CASSLVSRGTEAFF TGTGCCAGCAGCTTAGTGTCGCGCGGCACTGAAGCTTTCTTT
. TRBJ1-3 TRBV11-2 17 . CASSLDLGYTSGNTIYF TGTGCCAGCAGCTTAGATTTAGGCTATACCTCTGGAAACACCATATATTTT
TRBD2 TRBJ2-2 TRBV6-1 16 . CASSVGLAGENGELFF TGTGCCAGCAGTGTGGGACTAGCGGGAGAGAACGGGGAGCTGTTTTTT
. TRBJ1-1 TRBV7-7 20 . CASSLVSPGGPDRGSTEAFF TGTGCTAGCAGCTTAGTCAGCCCAGGCGGCCCGGATAGAGGGAGCACTGAAGCTTTCTTT
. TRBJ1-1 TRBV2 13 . CASSEGRNTEAFF TGTGCCAGCAGTGAAGGCAGGAACACTGAAGCTTTCTTT
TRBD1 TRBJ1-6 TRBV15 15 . CATSRGGQNNSPLHF TGTGCCACCAGCAGGGGGGGACAGAATAATTCACCCCTCCACTTT
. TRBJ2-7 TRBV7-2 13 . CASSLSGWDEQYF TGTGCCAGCAGCTTATCGGGGTGGGACGAGCAGTACTTC
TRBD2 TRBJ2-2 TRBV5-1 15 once CASRTTSGATGELFF TGCGCCAGCAGAACGACTAGCGGGGCGACCGGGGAGCTGTTTTTT
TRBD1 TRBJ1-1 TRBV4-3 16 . CASSQGPQGMNTEAFF TGCGCCAGCAGCCAAGGCCCACAGGGGATGAACACTGAAGCTTTCTTT
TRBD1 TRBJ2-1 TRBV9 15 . CASSVGDRGYNEQFF TGTGCCAGCAGCGTAGGGGACAGGGGCTACAATGAGCAGTTCTTC
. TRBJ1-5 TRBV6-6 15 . CASRDFSEGNQPQHF TGTGCCAGCAGGGATTTTAGCGAGGGGAATCAGCCCCAGCATTTT
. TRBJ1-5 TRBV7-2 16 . CASSPLGGGSNQPQHF TGTGCCAGCAGCCCCCTGGGGGGTGGGAGCAATCAGCCCCAGCATTTT
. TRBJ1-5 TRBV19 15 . CASLRAGKVNQPQHF TGTGCCAGTCTGCGGGCAGGGAAGGTGAATCAGCCCCAGCATTTT
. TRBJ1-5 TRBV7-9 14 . CASSLAQDHQPQHF TGTGCCAGCAGCTTAGCACAGGACCATCAGCCCCAGCATTTT
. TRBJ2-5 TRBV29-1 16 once CSVESPPRLGQETQYF TGCAGCGTTGAATCCCCCCCTCGACTTGGCCAAGAGACCCAGTACTTC
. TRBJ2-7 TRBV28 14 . CASSPPLGSYEQYF TGTGCCAGCAGTCCTCCACTTGGGTCCTACGAGCAGTACTTC
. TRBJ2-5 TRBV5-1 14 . CASSSYVGQETQYF TGCGCCAGCAGCTCCTACGTGGGCCAAGAGACCCAGTACTTC
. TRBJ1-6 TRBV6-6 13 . CAHRGRGSSPLHF TGTGCCCATAGAGGACGGGGGAGTTCACCCCTCCACTTT
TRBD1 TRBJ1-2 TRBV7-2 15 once CASSLSRTGTYGYTF TGTGCCAGCAGCTTAAGCAGGACAGGGACCTATGGCTACACCTTC
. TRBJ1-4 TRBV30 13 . CACSGRRGEKLFF TGTGCCTGCTCAGGGAGGAGAGGAGAAAAACTGTTTTTT
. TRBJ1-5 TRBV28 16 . CASSLRRDTSNQPQHF TGTGCCAGCAGTTTAAGAAGGGATACTAGCAATCAGCCCCAGCATTTT
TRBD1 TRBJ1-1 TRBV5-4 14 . CASSAQGGLGEAFF TGTGCCAGCAGCGCCCAGGGGGGGCTCGGTGAAGCTTTCTTT
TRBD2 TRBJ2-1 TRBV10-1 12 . CASSSTGTSQFF TGCGCCAGCAGTTCTACCGGGACTAGCCAGTTCTTC
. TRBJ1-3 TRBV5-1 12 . CASSPGTGAIYF TGCGCCAGCAGCCCCGGGACGGGGGCCATATATTTT
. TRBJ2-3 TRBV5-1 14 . CASSLAQGTDTQYF TGCGCCAGCAGCTTGGCGCAGGGCACAGATACGCAGTATTTT
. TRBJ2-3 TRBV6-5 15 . CASSLGTLGADTQYF TGTGCCAGCAGTCTCGGGACGTTGGGGGCAGATACGCAGTATTTT
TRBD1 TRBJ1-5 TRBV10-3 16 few CAISERQGDSNQPQHF TGTGCCATCAGTGAGAGACAGGGAGATAGCAATCAGCCCCAGCATTTT
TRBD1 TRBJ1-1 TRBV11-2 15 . CASSLRQGVNTEAFF TGTGCCAGCAGCTTACGACAGGGGGTGAACACTGAAGCTTTCTTT
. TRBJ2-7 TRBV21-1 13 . CASSKTVNYEQYF TGTGCCAGCAGCAAGACAGTCAACTACGAGCAGTACTTC
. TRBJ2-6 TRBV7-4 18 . CASSLVLVGISLANVLTF TGTGCCAGCAGCTTAGTGTTGGTTGGAATCTCTCTGGCCAACGTCCTGACTTTC
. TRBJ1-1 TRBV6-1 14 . CASTLQATGTEAFF TGTGCCAGCACCCTACAGGCCACGGGAACTGAAGCTTTCTTT
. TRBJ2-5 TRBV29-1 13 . CSVHRGGTETQYF TGCAGCGTCCACCGTGGGGGTACGGAGACCCAGTACTTC
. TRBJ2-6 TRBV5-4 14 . CASSLGSGANVLTF TGTGCCAGCAGCTTGGGATCTGGGGCCAACGTCCTGACTTTC
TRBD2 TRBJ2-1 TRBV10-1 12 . CASSDPAGEQFF TGCGCCAGCAGTGACCCAGCGGGGGAGCAGTTCTTC
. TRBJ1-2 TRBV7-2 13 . CASSWAGGSGYTF TGTGCCAGCAGTTGGGCGGGGGGTAGCGGCTACACCTTC